A selection of T cell receptor beta chains follows, all from one sample in a study of beta chain features in type 1 diabetes. TCRdb's copy holds only in-frame clones and misses some; the assay was immunoSEQ multiplex PCR. The sample has some 150,000 clones; roughly 48% are singletons. Sequencing was done on a sample of Tregs from blood. Receptor source: a man between 18 and 29 years old in good health. Each CDR3 is given with its conserved first and last residue. Fields, in order: CDR3 protein, J gene, V gene, D gene. A D gene is named only where the DNA matches it firmly.

CDR3 protein: CASARGPGTEAFF
J gene: TRBJ1-1
V gene: TRBV2
D gene: -

CDR3 protein: CASSAGGNTGELFF
J gene: TRBJ2-2
V gene: TRBV9
D gene: -

CDR3 protein: CASSFTGEANYGYTF
J gene: TRBJ1-2
V gene: TRBV7-3
D gene: -

CDR3 protein: CSVAPSGSYNEQFF
J gene: TRBJ2-1
V gene: TRBV29-1
D gene: TRBD2

CDR3 protein: CASSRVDRGTGELFF
J gene: TRBJ2-2
V gene: TRBV4-2
D gene: TRBD1

CDR3 protein: CASSLGDRGTEAFF
J gene: TRBJ1-1
V gene: TRBV7-6
D gene: -

CDR3 protein: CASSFGGGDTQYF
J gene: TRBJ2-3
V gene: TRBV7-2
D gene: -

CDR3 protein: CASSQAREPDTQYF
J gene: TRBJ2-3
V gene: TRBV4-2
D gene: -

CDR3 protein: CASSFTGMGSGNTIYF
J gene: TRBJ1-3
V gene: TRBV9
D gene: -

CDR3 protein: CAWSVRAGGLDIQYF
J gene: TRBJ2-4
V gene: TRBV30
D gene: TRBD2

CDR3 protein: CASSSVINRGRANYGYTF
J gene: TRBJ1-2
V gene: TRBV28
D gene: TRBD1

CDR3 protein: CASSPGLAVLGDTQYF
J gene: TRBJ2-3
V gene: TRBV28
D gene: TRBD2

CDR3 protein: CASSLATSSYEQYF
J gene: TRBJ2-7
V gene: TRBV7-2
D gene: -

CDR3 protein: CASSPGADTQYF
J gene: TRBJ2-3
V gene: TRBV11-2
D gene: -

CDR3 protein: CASSLGVNTGELFF
J gene: TRBJ2-2
V gene: TRBV5-1
D gene: -

CDR3 protein: CASSPRGGSGNTIYF
J gene: TRBJ1-3
V gene: TRBV18
D gene: -

CDR3 protein: CASSEGSVAGVPPYF
J gene: TRBJ2-3
V gene: TRBV2
D gene: TRBD2

CDR3 protein: CASSLGGSGLSAFF
J gene: TRBJ1-1
V gene: TRBV7-2
D gene: -

CDR3 protein: CATTGTAGQPQHF
J gene: TRBJ1-5
V gene: TRBV10-3
D gene: TRBD1

CDR3 protein: CASTIQGGNTEAFF
J gene: TRBJ1-1
V gene: TRBV28
D gene: -

CDR3 protein: CASSVSGSSYNEQFF
J gene: TRBJ2-1
V gene: TRBV9
D gene: TRBD2

CDR3 protein: CASSFSRDGELFF
J gene: TRBJ2-2
V gene: TRBV7-9
D gene: -

CDR3 protein: CASSPGSVMGSGVAFF
J gene: TRBJ2-1
V gene: TRBV18
D gene: -

CDR3 protein: CASSSGRGRPYNEQFF
J gene: TRBJ2-1
V gene: TRBV6-6
D gene: -

CDR3 protein: CASSAGQSYQPQHF
J gene: TRBJ1-5
V gene: TRBV7-2
D gene: TRBD1

CDR3 protein: CASSLYRSYEQYF
J gene: TRBJ2-7
V gene: TRBV27
D gene: -

CDR3 protein: CASTKRGGGDTQYF
J gene: TRBJ2-3
V gene: TRBV9
D gene: TRBD2

CDR3 protein: CARGGPYEQYF
J gene: TRBJ2-7
V gene: TRBV6-9
D gene: TRBD2

CDR3 protein: CASSVSGISYEQYF
J gene: TRBJ2-7
V gene: TRBV7-2
D gene: -

CDR3 protein: CATGRPPDTQYF
J gene: TRBJ2-3
V gene: TRBV7-9
D gene: -

CDR3 protein: CAISESRGNEQFF
J gene: TRBJ2-1
V gene: TRBV10-3
D gene: -

CDR3 protein: CASSLSRETQYF
J gene: TRBJ2-5
V gene: TRBV11-2
D gene: -